This TCR beta chain was found in a study of blood T cell repertoires in COVID-19. Overall study: Researchers got acute and convalescent COVID-19 samples from the United States, Italy and Spain. In each case, the material was cDNA or gDNA derived from T cells, B-cell-depleted T cells, or PBMCs.

The V gene lost 6 bases and the J gene lost 4 bases, with 12 bases spanning the gap. The CDR3 loop spans 13 amino acids. Germline lookup yields CDR1 LNHDA and CDR2 SQIVND (reference sequence). Using immunoSEQ multiplex PCR, the repertoire was profiled, and TCRdb retains in-frame clones only, with some absent. Of a few hundred thousand clones in the sample, 80% to 90% were seen once. Everyone who took part was roughly 18 to 89 years old, and they came from fewer than 25 US areas. Participants reported their clinical history, and cohort assignment relied on those reports. Sequencing was carried out using PBMCs or T cells enriched from blood (not recorded which). The rearrangement links TRBV19 to TRBJ1-2; TRBD1 might be the D (6 bases). The sequence derives from a man between 18 and 35 years old with acute COVID-19. The CDR3 DNA sequence: TGTGCCAGTAGACGGACAGCAAGCTATGGCTACACCTTC. Its protein is CASRRTASYGYTF.